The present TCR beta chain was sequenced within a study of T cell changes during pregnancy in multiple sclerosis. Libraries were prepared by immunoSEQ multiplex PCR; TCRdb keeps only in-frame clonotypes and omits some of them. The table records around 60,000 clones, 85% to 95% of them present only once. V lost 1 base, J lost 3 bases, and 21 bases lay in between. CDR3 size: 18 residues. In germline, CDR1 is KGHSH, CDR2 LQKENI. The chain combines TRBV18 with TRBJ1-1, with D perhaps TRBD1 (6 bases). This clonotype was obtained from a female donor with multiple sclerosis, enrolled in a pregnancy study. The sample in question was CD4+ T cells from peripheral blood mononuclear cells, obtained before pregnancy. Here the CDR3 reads CASSPLPPPGVGDTEAFF. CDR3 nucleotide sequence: TGTGCCAGCTCACCACTTCCCCCCCCAGGGGTAGGGGACACTGAAGCTTTCTTT. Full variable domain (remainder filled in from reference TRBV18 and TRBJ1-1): NAGVMQNPRHLVRRRGQEARLRCSPMKGHSHVYWYRQLPEEGLKFMVYLQKENIIDESGMPKERFSAEFPKEGPSILRIQQVVRGDSAAYFCASSPLPPPGVGDTEAFFGQGTRLTVV.